This T cell receptor (beta chain) was sequenced in a study of molecular identifiers for immune sequencing clone quantification. A single record per CDR3 protein comes from TCRdb applying MiXCR to the PCR reads. The table records more than 85,000 distinct CDR3 sequences, about 35% of them present only once. Study-wide points: Naive cells had under 1% of molecules in clones above 20 RNA copies, effectors over 98%.

Regarding this clonotype: Its antigen is unidentified.

The CDR3 length is 16 residues. Per the germline V gene, CDR1 is SGHAT and CDR2 is FQNNGV. After removal of 4 bases from V and 0 bases from J, the junction contained 9 bases not matched to a gene. This receptor was obtained from a human donor in good health. Some libraries in this study had Jurkat cell RNA spiked in. The sample was naive CD8+ T cells from blood, with Jurkat cell RNA spiked in. This sample's subset: FACS-sorted CD8+CD4-CCR7+CD45RA+ naive T cells. The rearrangement joins TRBV11-2 to TRBJ2-7; 7 bases are a match to TRBD2. The CDR3 nucleotides read TGTGCCAGCAGCTACCCCCCCGGGACTATCTCCTACGAGCAGTACTTC. Encoded protein: CASSYPPGTISYEQYF.